This TCR beta chain was identified in a study of T-cell reconstitution after alpha-beta-depleted transplantation in children. The authors prepared the TCRbeta library with unique molecular identifiers. TCRdb reanalysed the PCR reads using MiXCR and keeps one entry per CDR3 protein. The repertoire has about 270,000 distinct CDR3 sequences, more than 9% of them found once; the top ten carry 9.5% to 13%. Germline CDR1 MNHEY, CDR2 SVGEGT. This CDR3 is 20 amino acids long. With V trimmed by 0 bases and J by 2 bases, 15 bases remained unmatched. This sequence was found in a human donor who donated a stem cell graft to a child with SCID. Source: PBMCs from the stem cell graft donor, taken from the stem cell graft. The rearrangement joins TRBV6-2 or TRBV6-3 to TRBJ2-3; 9 bases agree with TRBD2. The CDR3 nucleotides are TGTGCCAGCAGTTACTCATTGCGACTGCGGGGGGGCCCTTCCACAGATACGCAGTATTTT. Protein product: CASSYSLRLRGGPSTDTQYF.